The 21 T cell receptor beta chains listed next were all sequenced from one sample in a study of blood T cell repertoires in COVID-19. TCRdb keeps only in-frame clones here, not all; method: immunoSEQ multiplex PCR. This sample yields just over 20,000 clones, of which roughly nine tenths are seen a single time; about a tenth belongs to the top ten. Material for sequencing was peripheral blood. These receptor sequences come from a human donor in a cohort sampled during active COVID-19.

The sample holds one count of this clone. The chain recombines TRBV2 with TRBJ2-1, with 12 nucleotides matching TRBD2. The CDR3 has 14 amino acids. J gave up 7 bases and V 4 bases, and 2 bases lay outside the gene matches. The germline V gene has CDR1 SNHLY and CDR2 FYNNEI. The CDR3 coding sequence is TGTGCCAGCAGTGGGCTAGCGGGAGGGAATGAGCAGTTCTTC. Encoded protein: CASSGLAGGNEQFF.

The chain is built from TRBV6-5 and TRBJ1-5, with D possibly TRBD1 on 5 matching bases. The germline V gene has CDR1 MNHEY and CDR2 SVGAGI. Trimming took off 6 bases at V and 6 bases at J, with 15 bases between the two ends. The CDR3 has 14 amino acids. CDR3 in amino acids: CASSPGEGTQPQHF. The CDR3 DNA reads as TGTGCCAGCAGCCCCGGGGAGGGGACTCAGCCCCAGCATTTT.

The gene calls are TRBV24-1 and TRBJ2-3, with TRBD2 matching over 13 bases. Trimming removed 3 bases from V and 2 bases from J; junction bases left unmatched: 4. Germline-derived CDR1 and CDR2 are KGHDR and SFDVKD. CDR3 size: 17 residues. CDR3 residues: CATSDPGLAGHTDTQYF. In DNA, the CDR3 is TGTGCCACCAGTGATCCGGGACTAGCGGGACACACAGATACGCAGTATTTT.

V usage is TRBV10-2 and J usage is TRBJ1-2; D perhaps matches TRBD1 (5 bases). From germline, CDR1 is WSHSY and CDR2 SAAADI. The CDR3 extends over 12 amino acids. The germline V and J ends were trimmed by 5 bases and 7 bases, with 11 bases remaining between them. The CDR3 region has the DNA TGCGCCAGCAGTCCAGGGAAGAGTGGCTACACCTTC. It yields the protein CASSPGKSGYTF.

The rearrangement links TRBV10-2 to TRBJ1-5; no definite D call. The germline CDR1 and CDR2 sequences are WSHSY and SAAADI. The CDR3 consists of 15 residues. Between the trimmed V and J ends, which lost 3 bases and 2 bases, there was a span of 11 bases. The CDR3 loop is CASSDRERGNQPQHF. CDR3 sequence (DNA): TGCGCCAGCAGTGATAGGGAGAGGGGCAATCAGCCCCAGCATTTT.

This chain joins TRBV7-8 and TRBJ1-2; 8 bases line up with TRBD1. CDR1 is SGHVS, CDR2 FQNEAQ, per germline. The ends lost 0 bases at V and 3 bases at J; junction bases unmatched: 9. This CDR3 has 17 amino acids. This CDR3 is CASSLAFAAGGDYGYTF. The CDR3 bases are TGTGCCAGCAGCTTAGCTTTCGCGGCAGGGGGCGACTATGGCTACACCTTC.

The genes are TRBV11-2 and TRBJ1-5; D ambiguous. The CDR3 is 13 residues long. Trimming took 0 bases from V and 4 from J, leaving 4 bases between them. Per germline, CDR1 SGHAT and CDR2 FQNNGV. CDR3 residues: CASSLEANQPQHF. The CDR3 DNA reads TGTGCCAGCAGCTTAGAAGCGAATCAGCCCCAGCATTTT.

V usage is TRBV10-2 and J usage is TRBJ1-1; TRBD1 is a possible D gene (6 bases). The CDR3 is 13 residues long. V was pared by 5 bases and J by 1 base, with 8 bases between. CDR1 is WSHSY, CDR2 SAAADI, per germline. CDR3: CASSRTENTEAFF. As DNA, the CDR3 is TGCGCCAGCAGTAGGACAGAGAACACTGAAGCTTTCTTT.

This clone was counted once. This chain uses TRBV10-1 with TRBJ2-3, with no clear D. CDR1 and CDR2 from the germline V gene are WNHNN and SYGVQD (reference sequence). This CDR3 is 15 amino acids long. The V gene lost 3 bases and the J gene lost 2 bases, with 12 bases spanning the gap. The CDR3 DNA is TGCGCCAGCAGTGAAGGTTACTATTTCACAGATACGCAGTATTTT. This encodes CASSEGYYFTDTQYF.

The chain combines TRBV27 with TRBJ2-5; D possibly corresponds to TRBD1 (6 bases). V lost 4 bases and J 5 bases, leaving 14 bases between the germline ends. The length of the CDR3 is 14 residues. Germline V gene sequence: CDR1 MNHEY, CDR2 SMNVEV (reference sequence). The CDR3 is CASSSHTGWETQYF. As DNA, the CDR3 is TGTGCCAGCAGTTCTCATACAGGGTGGGAGACCCAGTACTTC.

In nucleotides, the CDR3 is TGTGCCAGCAGCGACGGACCGGGAATAGAGTTCTTC. This sequence encodes CASSDGPGIEFF. The gene calls are TRBV6-4 and TRBJ2-1; a possible D gene is TRBD2 (5 bases). The germline V gene has CDR1 MRHNA and CDR2 SNTAGT. The CDR3 length is 12 residues. V dropped 6 bases and J dropped 14 bases, with 17 bases sitting between them.

This clone was detected only a few times. The gene calls are TRBV6-5 and TRBJ2-1, with 11 positions matching TRBD2. The CDR3 loop spans 13 amino acids. Germline values: CDR1 MNHEY, CDR2 SVGAGI. Germline trimming cut 6 bases from V and 14 bases from J; bases unmatched to any gene: 9. The CDR3 sequence: CASRAGLAVREFF. Written as DNA, the CDR3 is TGTGCCAGCAGGGCGGGACTAGCGGTGAGGGAGTTCTTC.

The rearrangement links TRBV10-3 to TRBJ2-3; 11 bases are a match to TRBD2. The length of the CDR3 is 16 residues. CDR1 ENHRY and CDR2 SYGVKD come from the germline V gene. Trimming removed 7 bases from V and 4 bases from J; junction bases left unmatched: 10. CDR3 coding DNA: TGTGCCATCAAAGGGACTAGCGGTTGGGTCGCAGATACGCAGTATTTT. Translating it yields CAIKGTSGWVADTQYF.

This chain joins TRBV19 and TRBJ2-7; 11 bases align to TRBD1. This CDR3 has 15 amino acids. J gave up 5 bases and V 3 bases, and 6 bases lay outside the gene matches. The V gene's germline CDR1 is LNHDA and CDR2 SQIVND (reference sequence). For the CDR3, the DNA is TGTGCCAGTAGTATTTTGGGGACAGGGGGTAACGAGCAGTACTTC. This gives the protein CASSILGTGGNEQYF.

This chain links TRBV30 with TRBJ2-1, with D perhaps matching TRBD2 (6 bases). This CDR3 has 15 amino acids. Trimming pared 2 bases from V and 0 bases from J, leaving 11 bases between. Germline loops: CDR1 GTSNPN, CDR2 SVGIG (reference sequence). This chain's CDR3 is CAWSLGGNSYNEQFF. CDR3 in DNA: TGTGCCTGGAGTCTGGGCGGGAACTCCTACAATGAGCAGTTCTTC. Combining the CDR3 with reference TRBV30 and TRBJ2-1 gives the whole variable domain SQTIHQWPATLVQPVGSPLSLECTVEGTSNPNLYWYRQAAGRGLQLLFYSVGIGQISSEVPQNLSASRPQDRQFILSSKKLLLSDSGFYLCAWSLGGNSYNEQFFGPGTRLTVL.

The chain couples TRBV6-4 to TRBJ2-7; D is perhaps TRBD1 (5 bases). Deletions cut 4 bases from V and 5 bases from J, with 21 bases between. CDR1 is MRHNA and CDR2 is SNTAGT in the germline V gene. The CDR3 totals 16 residues. CDR3 residues: CASSAPLRPGKHEQYF. In DNA form, the CDR3 reads TGTGCCAGCAGTGCCCCCCTCCGGCCAGGGAAGCACGAGCAGTACTTC.

This clone was observed a handful of times. The chain has TRBV15 and TRBJ1-2; perhaps TRBD1 as D (6 bases). CDR1 and CDR2 (germline): LNHNV, YYDKDF (reference sequence). The CDR3 has 14 amino acids. V lost 1 base to trimming and J lost 5 bases, with 11 bases between them. The CDR3 region is CATSRVRTAYGYTF. The CDR3 region has the DNA TGTGCCACCAGCAGAGTGCGGACAGCTTATGGCTACACCTTC.

This sequence joins TRBV28 and TRBJ2-1; 7 bases agree with TRBD2. This CDR3 contains 19 residues. V was clipped by 2 bases and J by 5 bases; unmatched bases: 18. Germline CDR1 reads MDHEN; CDR2 reads SYDVKM. CDR3 region: CASSLPELTSLTTNNEQFF. Here the CDR3 DNA reads TGTGCCAGCAGTTTACCCGAATTGACTAGCCTGACAACAAACAATGAGCAGTTCTTC. Looking up the rest from reference TRBV28 and TRBJ2-1 gives the full variable domain: DVKVTQSSRYLVKRTGEKVFLECVQDMDHENMFWYRQDPGLGLRLIYFSYDVKMKEKGDIPEGYSVSREKKERFSLILESASTNQTSMYLCASSLPELTSLTTNNEQFFGPGTRLTVL.

V usage is TRBV4-1 and J usage is TRBJ2-2; 8 bases match TRBD2. From germline, CDR1 is MGHRA and CDR2 YSYEKL. The CDR3 has 12 residues. CDR3 loop: CGASGYTGELFF. CDR3 DNA sequence: TGCGGGGCTAGCGGGTACACCGGGGAGCTGTTTTTT.

This chain joins TRBV6-2 or TRBV6-3 and TRBJ2-3; 10 bases agree with TRBD2. Unmatched junction bases numbered 2, after V lost 2 bases and J lost 3 bases. CDR3 size: 15 residues. The V gene's germline CDR1 is MNHEY and CDR2 SVGEGT. CDR3 sequence reads: CASSYRTSGTDTQYF. Here the CDR3 DNA reads TGTGCCAGCAGTTACCGGACTAGCGGAACAGATACGCAGTATTTT.

J is TRBJ2-1 and V is TRBV14; no clear D. The germline V gene encodes CDR1 SGHDN and CDR2 FVKESK. This CDR3 comprises 14 residues. V dropped 0 bases and J dropped 6 bases, with 9 bases sitting between them. This CDR3 reads CASSQDSRTNEQFF. The CDR3 DNA follows: TGTGCCAGCAGCCAAGATTCCAGAACCAATGAGCAGTTCTTC.